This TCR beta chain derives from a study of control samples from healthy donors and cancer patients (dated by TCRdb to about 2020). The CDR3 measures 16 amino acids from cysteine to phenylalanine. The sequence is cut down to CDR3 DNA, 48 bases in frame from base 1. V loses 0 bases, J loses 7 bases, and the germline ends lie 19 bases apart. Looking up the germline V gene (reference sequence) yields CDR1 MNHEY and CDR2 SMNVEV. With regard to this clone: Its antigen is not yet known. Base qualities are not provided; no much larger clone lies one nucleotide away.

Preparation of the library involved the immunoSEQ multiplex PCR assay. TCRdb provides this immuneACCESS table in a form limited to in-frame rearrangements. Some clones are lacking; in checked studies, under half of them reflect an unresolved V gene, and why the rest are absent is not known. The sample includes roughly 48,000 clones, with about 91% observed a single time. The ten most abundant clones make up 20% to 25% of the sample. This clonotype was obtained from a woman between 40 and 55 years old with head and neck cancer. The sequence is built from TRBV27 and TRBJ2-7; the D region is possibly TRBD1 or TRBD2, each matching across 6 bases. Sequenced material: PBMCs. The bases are TGTGCCAGCAGTTTATCTCAAACAGGGAGGTCGGCGGAGCAGTACTTC. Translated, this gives CASSLSQTGRSAEQYF.